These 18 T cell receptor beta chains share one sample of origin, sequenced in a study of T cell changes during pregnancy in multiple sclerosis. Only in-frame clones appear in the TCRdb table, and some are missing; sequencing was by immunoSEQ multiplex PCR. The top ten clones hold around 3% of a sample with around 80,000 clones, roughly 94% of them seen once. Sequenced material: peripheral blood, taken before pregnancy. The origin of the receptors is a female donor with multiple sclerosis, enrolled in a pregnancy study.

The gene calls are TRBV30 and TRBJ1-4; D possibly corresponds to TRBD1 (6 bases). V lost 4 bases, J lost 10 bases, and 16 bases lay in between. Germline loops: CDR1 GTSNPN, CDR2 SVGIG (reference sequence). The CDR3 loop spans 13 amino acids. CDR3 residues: CAWNGRGRGKLFF. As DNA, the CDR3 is TGTGCCTGGAACGGGCGGGGGCGGGGAAAACTGTTTTTT.

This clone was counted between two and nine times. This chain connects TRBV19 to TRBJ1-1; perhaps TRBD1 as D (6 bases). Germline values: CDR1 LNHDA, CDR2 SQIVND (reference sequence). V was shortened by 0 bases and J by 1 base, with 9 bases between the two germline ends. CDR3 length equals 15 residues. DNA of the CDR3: TGTGCCAGTAGTATAGATCAGGGGCGGAACACTGAAGCTTTCTTT. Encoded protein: CASSIDQGRNTEAFF.

CDR3 loop: CASRRGGIDNQPQHF. The CDR3 nucleotides read TGTGCCAGTAGGCGCGGGGGAATTGACAATCAGCCCCAGCATTTT. This chain links TRBV2 with TRBJ1-5; D possibly corresponds to TRBD1 (5 bases). This CDR3 contains 15 residues. Per germline, CDR1 SNHLY and CDR2 FYNNEI. Trimming shortened V by 9 bases and J by 3 bases, and 18 bases separated the two germline ends.

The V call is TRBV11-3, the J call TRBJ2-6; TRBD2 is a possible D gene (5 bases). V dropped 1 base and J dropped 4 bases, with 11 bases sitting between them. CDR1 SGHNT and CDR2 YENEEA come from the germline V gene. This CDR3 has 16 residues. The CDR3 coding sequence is TGTGCCAGCAGCTTAGGAGGGAGAGGCGGGGCCAACGTCCTGACTTTC. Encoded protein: CASSLGGRGGANVLTF.

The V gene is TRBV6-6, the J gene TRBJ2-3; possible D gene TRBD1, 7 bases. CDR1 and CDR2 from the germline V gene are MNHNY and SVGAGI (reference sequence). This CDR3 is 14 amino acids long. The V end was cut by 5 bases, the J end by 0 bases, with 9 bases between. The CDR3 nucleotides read TGTGCCAGCAGTGCGGGACAGAGCACAGATACGCAGTATTTT. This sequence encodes CASSAGQSTDTQYF.

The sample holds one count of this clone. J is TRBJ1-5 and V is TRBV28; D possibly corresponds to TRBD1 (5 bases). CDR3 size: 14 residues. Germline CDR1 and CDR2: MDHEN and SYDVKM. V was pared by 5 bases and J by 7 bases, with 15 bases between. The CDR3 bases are TGTGCCAGCAGTACGCAGGGTACGGACCAGCCCCAGCATTTT. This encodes CASSTQGTDQPQHF.

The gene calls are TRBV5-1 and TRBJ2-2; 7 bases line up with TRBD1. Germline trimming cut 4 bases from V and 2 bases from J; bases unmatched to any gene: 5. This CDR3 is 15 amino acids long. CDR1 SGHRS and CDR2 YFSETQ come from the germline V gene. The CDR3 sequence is CASSPGQFNTGELFF. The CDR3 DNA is TGCGCCAGCAGCCCGGGACAGTTTAACACCGGGGAGCTGTTTTTT.

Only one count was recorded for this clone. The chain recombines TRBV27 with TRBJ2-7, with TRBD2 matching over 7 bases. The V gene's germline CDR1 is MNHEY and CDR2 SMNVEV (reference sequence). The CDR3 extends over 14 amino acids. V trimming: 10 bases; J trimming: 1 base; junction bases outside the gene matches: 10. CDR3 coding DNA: TGTGCCACCGCCCGGTCTAGCGGATCCTACGAGCAGTACTTC. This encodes CATARSSGSYEQYF.

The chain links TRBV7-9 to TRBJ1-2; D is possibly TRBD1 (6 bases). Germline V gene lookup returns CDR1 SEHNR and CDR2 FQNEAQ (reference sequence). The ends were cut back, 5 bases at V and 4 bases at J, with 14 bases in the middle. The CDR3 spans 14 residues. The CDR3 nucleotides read TGTGCCAGCAGCAACCAACCGGACAGCTATGGCTACACCTTC. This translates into CASSNQPDSYGYTF.

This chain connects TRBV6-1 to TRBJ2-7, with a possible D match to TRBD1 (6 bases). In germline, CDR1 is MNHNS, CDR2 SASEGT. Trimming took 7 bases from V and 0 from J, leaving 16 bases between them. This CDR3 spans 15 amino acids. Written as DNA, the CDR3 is TGTGCCAGCAAGGAACCTAGGACAGCCTCCTACGAGCAGTACTTC. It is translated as CASKEPRTASYEQYF.

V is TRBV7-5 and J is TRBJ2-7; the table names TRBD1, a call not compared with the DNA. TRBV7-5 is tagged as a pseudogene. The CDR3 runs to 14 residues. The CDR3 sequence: CARSPQGGSYEQYF. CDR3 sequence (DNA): TGTGCCAGAAGCCCCCAGGGGGGCTCCTACGAGCAGTACTTC.

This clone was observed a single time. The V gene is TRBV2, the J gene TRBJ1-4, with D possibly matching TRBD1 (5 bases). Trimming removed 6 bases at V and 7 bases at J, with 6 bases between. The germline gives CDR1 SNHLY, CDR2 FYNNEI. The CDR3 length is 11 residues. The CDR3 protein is CASSGGEKLFF. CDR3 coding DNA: TGTGCCAGCAGCGGGGGTGAAAAACTGTTTTTT.

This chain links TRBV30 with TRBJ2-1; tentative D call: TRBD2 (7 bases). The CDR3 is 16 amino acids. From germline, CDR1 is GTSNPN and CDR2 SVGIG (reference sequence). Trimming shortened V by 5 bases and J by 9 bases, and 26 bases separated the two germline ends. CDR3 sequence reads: CAWGTLAGGGGGEQFF. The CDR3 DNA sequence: TGTGCCTGGGGAACACTAGCTGGGGGAGGGGGGGGTGAGCAGTTCTTC.

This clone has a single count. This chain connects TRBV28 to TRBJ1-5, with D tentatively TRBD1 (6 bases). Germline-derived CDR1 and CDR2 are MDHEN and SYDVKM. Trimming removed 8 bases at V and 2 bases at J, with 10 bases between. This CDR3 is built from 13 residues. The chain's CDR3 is CASQYRGNQPQHF. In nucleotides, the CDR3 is TGTGCCAGCCAATACAGGGGCAATCAGCCCCAGCATTTT.

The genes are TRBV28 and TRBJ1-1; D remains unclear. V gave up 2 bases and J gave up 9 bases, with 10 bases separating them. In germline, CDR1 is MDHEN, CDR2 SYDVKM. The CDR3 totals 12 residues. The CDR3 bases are TGTGCCAGCAGTTTAAAACGGAGTAAAGCTTTCTTT. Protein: CASSLKRSKAFF.

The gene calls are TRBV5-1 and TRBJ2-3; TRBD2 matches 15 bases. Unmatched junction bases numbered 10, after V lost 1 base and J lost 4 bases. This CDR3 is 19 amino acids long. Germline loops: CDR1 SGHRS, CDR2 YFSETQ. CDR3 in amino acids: CASSLQDGTSGRRADTQYF. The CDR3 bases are TGCGCCAGCAGCTTGCAGGATGGGACTAGCGGGAGGAGGGCAGATACGCAGTATTTT.

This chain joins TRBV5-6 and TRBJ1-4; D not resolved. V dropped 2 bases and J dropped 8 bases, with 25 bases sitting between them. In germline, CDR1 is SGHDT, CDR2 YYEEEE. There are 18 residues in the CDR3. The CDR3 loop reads CASSFSGDEREWEEKLFF. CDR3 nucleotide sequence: TGTGCCAGCAGCTTTTCAGGCGATGAAAGGGAGTGGGAGGAAAAACTGTTTTTT. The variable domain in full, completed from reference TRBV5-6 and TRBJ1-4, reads DAGVTQSPTHLIKTRGQQVTLRCSPKSGHDTVSWYQQALGQGPQFIFQYYEEEERQRGNFPDRFSGHQFPNYSSELNVNALLLGDSALYLCASSFSGDEREWEEKLFFGSGTQLSVL.

Here the CDR3 reads CASSPSASAINEQFF. CDR3 nucleotides: TGTGCCAGTAGTCCCTCAGCTAGCGCGATCAATGAGCAGTTCTTC. This chain uses TRBV19 with TRBJ2-1; TRBD2 is a possible D gene (6 bases). Germline loops: CDR1 LNHDA, CDR2 SQIVND (reference sequence). The V end lost 5 bases, the J end lost 6 bases, and 17 bases lay between the germline ends. CDR3 size: 15 residues. Filled out from reference TRBV19 and TRBJ2-1, the complete variable domain reads DGGITQSPKYLFRKEGQNVTLSCEQNLNHDAMYWYRQDPGQGLRLIYYSQIVNDFQKGDIAEGYSVSREKKESFPLTVTSAQKNPTAFYLCASSPSASAINEQFFGPGTRLTVL.